This section outlines one T cell receptor (beta chain) sequence together with its context. The antigen is unknown. The data belong to a study of blood T cells in healthy people across ages. On the study more broadly: Capturing about one barcoded beta molecule per two T cells was achieved by template switching.

Study results and caveats: Not knowing donor CMV status may have confounded expanded clonotype changes. A roughly linear age-dependent decrease characterized TCR beta diversity per million T cells.

The second PCR ran roughly 6 to 11 cycles with a sample-barcoded 5' primer and J-beta primers. Researchers report that a template-switch adaptor with 12 random nucleotides tagged each cDNA molecule. A single record per CDR3 protein comes from TCRdb applying MiXCR to the 5' RACE reads. The data show about 900,000 distinct CDR3 sequences, less than 80% seen once. This CDR3 is built from 12 residues. CDR1 is SQVTM and CDR2 is ANQGSEA in the germline V gene. V lost 7 bases, J lost 5 bases, and 14 bases lay in between. Sequencing was carried out using blood. The rearrangement uses TRBV29-1 and TRBJ2-5; D perhaps matches TRBD2 (6 bases). This sequence was found in a man aged 30 to 45 in good health. The CDR3 DNA reads TGCAGCGCCGAGGCTGGGGGGGAGACCCAGTACTTC. This gives the protein CSAEAGGETQYF.